This TCR beta chain was sequenced for a study of shared clonotypes between healthy human individuals. Whole-study context: Donor ages ranged 18 to 49 years: a couple of women, a few men. Findings and limits, study-wide: Measured sharing among donors was expected to vary with sequencing depth.

Every subset had its genomic DNA shared out evenly among several immunoSEQ plates. Here immunoSEQ multiplex PCR was the method, and the copy in TCRdb shows in-frame clones only, minus some. The table includes fewer than 1 million clones, roughly 96% detected once. Naive CD8 cells were CD45RO-negative, positively selected for CCR7, excluding terminally differentiated effector memory CD45RA+ cells. Germline CDR1 is MNHEY and CDR2 is SMNVEV (reference sequence). The CDR3 extends over 15 amino acids. V lost 5 bases to trimming and J lost 7 bases, with 18 bases between them. To note about this clone: The antigen is not known.

The receptor was isolated from a man aged 30 to 45 in good health. Sequenced input: naive CD8+ T cells sorted from blood. The genes are TRBV27 and TRBJ2-1, with D possibly matching TRBD2 (5 bases). The CDR3 here is CASSPLVEYLNEQFF. The CDR3 coding sequence is TGTGCCAGCAGTCCACTAGTTGAATATTTAAATGAGCAGTTCTTC.